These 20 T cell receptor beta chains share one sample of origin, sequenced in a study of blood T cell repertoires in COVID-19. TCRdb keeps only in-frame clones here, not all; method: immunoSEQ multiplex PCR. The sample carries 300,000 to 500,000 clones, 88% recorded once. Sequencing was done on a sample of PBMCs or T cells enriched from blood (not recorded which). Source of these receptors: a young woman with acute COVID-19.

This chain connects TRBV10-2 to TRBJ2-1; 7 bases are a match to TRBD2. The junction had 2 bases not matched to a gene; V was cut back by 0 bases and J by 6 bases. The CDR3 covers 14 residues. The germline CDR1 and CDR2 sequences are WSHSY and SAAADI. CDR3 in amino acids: CASSESGGGNEQFF. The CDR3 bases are TGCGCCAGCAGTGAGTCTGGCGGGGGCAATGAGCAGTTCTTC.

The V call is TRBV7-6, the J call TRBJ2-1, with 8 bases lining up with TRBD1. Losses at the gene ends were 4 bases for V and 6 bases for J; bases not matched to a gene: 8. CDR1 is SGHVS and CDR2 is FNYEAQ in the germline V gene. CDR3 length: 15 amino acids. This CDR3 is CASSSLGQGGNEQFF. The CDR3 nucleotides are TGTGCCAGCAGCTCGCTAGGACAGGGAGGCAATGAGCAGTTCTTC. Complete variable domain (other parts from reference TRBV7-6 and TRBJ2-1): GAGVSQSPRYKVTKRGQDVALRCDPISGHVSLYWYRQALGQGPEFLTYFNYEAQQDKSGLPNDRFSAERPEGSISTLTIQRTEQRDSAMYRCASSSLGQGGNEQFFGPGTRLTVL.

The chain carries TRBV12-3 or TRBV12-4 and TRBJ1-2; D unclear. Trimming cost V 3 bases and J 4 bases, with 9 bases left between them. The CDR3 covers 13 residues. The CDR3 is CASSLAEGYGYTF. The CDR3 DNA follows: TGTGCCAGCAGTTTGGCAGAGGGCTATGGCTACACCTTC.

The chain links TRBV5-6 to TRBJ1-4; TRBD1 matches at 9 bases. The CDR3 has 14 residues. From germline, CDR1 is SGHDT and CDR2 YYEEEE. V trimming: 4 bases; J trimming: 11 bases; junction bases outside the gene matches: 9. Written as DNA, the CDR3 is TGTGCCAGCAGCGACGGGACAGGGATGGGGAAACTGTTTTTT. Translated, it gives CASSDGTGMGKLFF.

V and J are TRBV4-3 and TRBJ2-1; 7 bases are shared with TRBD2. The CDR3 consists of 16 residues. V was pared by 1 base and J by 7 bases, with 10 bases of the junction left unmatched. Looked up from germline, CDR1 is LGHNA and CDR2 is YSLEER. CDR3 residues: CASSQAGLGALNEQFF. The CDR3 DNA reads TGCGCCAGCAGCCAAGCCGGACTAGGAGCCCTAAATGAGCAGTTCTTC.

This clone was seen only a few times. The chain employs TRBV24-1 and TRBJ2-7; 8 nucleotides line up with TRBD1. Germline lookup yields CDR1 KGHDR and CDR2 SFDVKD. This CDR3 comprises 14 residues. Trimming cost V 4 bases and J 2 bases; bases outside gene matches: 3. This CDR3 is CATSDSTGAYEQYF. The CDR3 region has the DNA TGTGCCACCAGTGACTCGACAGGGGCCTACGAGCAGTACTTC.

The CDR3, as DNA: TGTGCCACCAGTGGTACAGGGGGTCTAGTATCTGGGGCCAACGTCCTGACTTTC. Translation gives CATSGTGGLVSGANVLTF. This chain links TRBV24-1 with TRBJ2-6, with 8 bases that match TRBD1. CDR1 and CDR2 (germline): KGHDR, SFDVKD. The CDR3 is made up of 18 amino acids. With 5 bases clipped from V and 1 base from J, the junction kept 9 bases outside the gene matches.

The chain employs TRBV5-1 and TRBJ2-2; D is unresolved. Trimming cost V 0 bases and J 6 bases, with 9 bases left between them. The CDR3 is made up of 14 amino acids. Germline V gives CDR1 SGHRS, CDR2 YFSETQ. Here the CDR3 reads CASSLGEAPGELFF. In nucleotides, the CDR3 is TGCGCCAGCAGCTTGGGTGAGGCACCCGGGGAGCTGTTTTTT.

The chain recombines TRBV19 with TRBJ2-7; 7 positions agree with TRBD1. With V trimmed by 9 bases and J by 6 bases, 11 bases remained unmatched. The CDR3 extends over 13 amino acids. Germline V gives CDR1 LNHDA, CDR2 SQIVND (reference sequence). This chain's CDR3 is CARPCRGSIEQYF. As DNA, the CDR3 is TGTGCCAGACCCTGCAGGGGGAGCATCGAGCAGTACTTC. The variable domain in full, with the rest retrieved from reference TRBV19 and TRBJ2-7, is DGGITQSPKYLFRKEGQNVTLSCEQNLNHDAMYWYRQDPGQGLRLIYYSQIVNDFQKGDIAEGYSVSREKKESFPLTVTSAQKNPTAFYLCARPCRGSIEQYFGPGTRLTVT.

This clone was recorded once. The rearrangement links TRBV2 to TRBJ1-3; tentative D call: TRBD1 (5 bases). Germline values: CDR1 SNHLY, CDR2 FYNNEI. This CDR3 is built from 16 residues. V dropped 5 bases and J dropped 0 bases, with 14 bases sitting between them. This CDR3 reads CASSIRQPFSGNTIYF. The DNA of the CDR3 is TGTGCCAGCAGTATCCGACAGCCATTCTCTGGAAACACCATATATTTT.

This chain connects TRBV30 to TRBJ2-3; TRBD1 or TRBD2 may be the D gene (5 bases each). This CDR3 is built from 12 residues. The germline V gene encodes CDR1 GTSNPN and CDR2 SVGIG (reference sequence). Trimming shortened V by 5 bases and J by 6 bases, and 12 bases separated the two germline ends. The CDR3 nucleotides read TGTGCCTGGGGTGAGGGGATGGATACGCAGTATTTT. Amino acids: CAWGEGMDTQYF.

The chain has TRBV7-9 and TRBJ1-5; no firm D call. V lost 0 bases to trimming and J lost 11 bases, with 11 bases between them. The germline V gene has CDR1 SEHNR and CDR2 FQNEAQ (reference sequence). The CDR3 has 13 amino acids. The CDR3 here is CASSLAGDGSQHF. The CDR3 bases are TGTGCCAGCAGCTTAGCGGGCGACGGTTCCCAGCATTTT.

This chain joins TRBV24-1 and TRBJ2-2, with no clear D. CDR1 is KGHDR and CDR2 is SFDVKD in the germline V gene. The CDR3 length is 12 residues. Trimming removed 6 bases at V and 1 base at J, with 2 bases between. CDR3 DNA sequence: TGTGCCACCAGTCGGAACACCGGGGAGCTGTTTTTT. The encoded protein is CATSRNTGELFF.

This CDR3 is CASSRQVSGYTF. The CDR3 coding sequence is TGTGCCAGTAGTCGGCAGGTCAGCGGCTACACCTTC. The rearrangement joins TRBV19 to TRBJ1-2, with D hard to call. The CDR3 sequence is 12 residues long. Trimming cost V 5 bases and J 8 bases, with 12 bases left between them. Germline values: CDR1 LNHDA, CDR2 SQIVND (reference sequence).

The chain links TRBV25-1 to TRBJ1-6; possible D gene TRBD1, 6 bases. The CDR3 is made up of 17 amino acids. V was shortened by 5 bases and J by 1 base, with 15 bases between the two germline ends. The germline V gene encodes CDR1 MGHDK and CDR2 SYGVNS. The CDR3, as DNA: TGTGCCAGCAGTCCCGGGGGGCCGAGGTCCTATAATTCACCCCTCCACTTT. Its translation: CASSPGGPRSYNSPLHF.

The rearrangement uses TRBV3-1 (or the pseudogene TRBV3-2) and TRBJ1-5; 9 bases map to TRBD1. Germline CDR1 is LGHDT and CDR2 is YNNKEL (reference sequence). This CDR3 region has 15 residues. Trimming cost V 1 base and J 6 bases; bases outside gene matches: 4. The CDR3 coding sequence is TGTGCCAGCAGCCAAGGGACAGGGGAAGGTCAGCCCCAGCATTTT. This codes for CASSQGTGEGQPQHF.

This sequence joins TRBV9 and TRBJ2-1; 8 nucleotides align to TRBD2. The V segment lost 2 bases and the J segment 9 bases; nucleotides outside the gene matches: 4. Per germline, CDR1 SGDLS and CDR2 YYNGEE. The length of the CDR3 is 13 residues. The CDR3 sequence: CASSVGLVLEQFF. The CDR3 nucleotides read TGTGCCAGCAGCGTGGGACTAGTCCTTGAGCAGTTCTTC. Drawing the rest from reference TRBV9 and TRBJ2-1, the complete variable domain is DSGVTQTPKHLITATGQRVTLRCSPRSGDLSVYWYQQSLDQGLQFLIQYYNGEERAKGNILERFSAQQFPDLHSELNLSSLELGDSALYFCASSVGLVLEQFFGPGTRLTVL.

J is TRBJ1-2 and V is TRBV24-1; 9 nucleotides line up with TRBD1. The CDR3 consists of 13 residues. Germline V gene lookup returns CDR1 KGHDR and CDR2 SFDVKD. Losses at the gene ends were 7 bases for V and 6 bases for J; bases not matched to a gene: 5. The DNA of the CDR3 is TGTGCCACCAGCCAAGGGACAGGGAATGGCTACACCTTC. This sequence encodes CATSQGTGNGYTF.

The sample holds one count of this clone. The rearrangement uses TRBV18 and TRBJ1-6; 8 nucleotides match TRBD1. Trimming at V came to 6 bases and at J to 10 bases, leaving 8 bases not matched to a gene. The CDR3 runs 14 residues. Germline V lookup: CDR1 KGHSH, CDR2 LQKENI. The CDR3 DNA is TGTGCCAGCTCGGCGGACAGGGTAGGGTCACCCCTCCACTTT. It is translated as CASSADRVGSPLHF.

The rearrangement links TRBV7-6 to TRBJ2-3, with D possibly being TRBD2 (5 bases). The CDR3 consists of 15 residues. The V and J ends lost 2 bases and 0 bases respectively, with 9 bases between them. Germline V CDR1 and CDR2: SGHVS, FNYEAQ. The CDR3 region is CASSLTGTSTDTQYF. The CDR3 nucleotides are TGTGCCAGCAGCTTAACGGGAACTAGCACAGATACGCAGTATTTT.